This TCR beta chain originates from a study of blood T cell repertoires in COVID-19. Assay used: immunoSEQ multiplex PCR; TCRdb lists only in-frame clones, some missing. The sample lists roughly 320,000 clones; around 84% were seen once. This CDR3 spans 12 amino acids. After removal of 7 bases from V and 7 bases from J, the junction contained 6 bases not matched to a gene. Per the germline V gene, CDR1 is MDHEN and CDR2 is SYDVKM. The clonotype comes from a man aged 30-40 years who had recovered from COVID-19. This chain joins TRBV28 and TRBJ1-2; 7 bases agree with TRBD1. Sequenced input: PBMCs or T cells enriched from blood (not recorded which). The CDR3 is CASTTGARGYTF. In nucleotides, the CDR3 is TGTGCCAGCACTACAGGGGCGCGTGGCTACACCTTC.